These T cell receptor beta chains were read from a single sample in a study of cytomegalovirus exposure and HLA in healthy donors. Only in-frame clones appear in the TCRdb table, and some are missing; sequencing was by immunoSEQ multiplex PCR. The sample has under 110,000 clones; 60% to 80% are singletons. The sequenced sample was PBMCs. These receptors were taken from a female donor in good health and CMV-seronegative. The CDR3 runs from the conserved cysteine through the conserved F or W. D genes are given only for firm matches. The listing skips clone size in some rows; elsewhere it reads once, few, many or a size class.

j_call v_call d_call clone_size cdr3_nt cdr3_aa
TRBJ1-2 TRBV29-1 TRBD1 NA TGCAGCGTTGACCCGGGACAGGGAGGACGGGCTTACACCTTC CSVDPGQGGRAYTF
TRBJ2-1 TRBV7-8 NA NA TGTGCCAGCAGCTTGATGAGGGCCTCCTACAATGAGCAGTTCTTC CASSLMRASYNEQFF
TRBJ2-1 TRBV7-2 NA once TGTGCCAGCAGCTGGGGACTTTACAATGAGCAGTTCTTC CASSWGLYNEQFF
TRBJ2-7 TRBV2 TRBD1 once TGTGCCAGCAGCGCAAGGGGGCCCGACGAGCAGTACTTC CASSARGPDEQYF
TRBJ2-1 TRBV5-1 NA few TGCGCCAGCAGCCCCGGACTGGCTGCATCCTACAATGAGCAGTTCTTC CASSPGLAASYNEQFF
TRBJ1-1 TRBV5-1 NA NA TGCGCCAGCAGACCAATGGGGGCGGTGAACACTGAAGCTTTCTTT CASRPMGAVNTEAFF
TRBJ2-2 TRBV19 TRBD2 NA TGTGCCAGTAGTATCGAGCGGAGACTAGCGGGAGGCACCGGGGAGCTGTTTTTT CASSIERRLAGGTGELFF
TRBJ2-7 TRBV7-2 NA NA TGTGTCAGCAGCCTAAATCCGGGAAGACCCTTCTACGAGCAGTACTTC CVSSLNPGRPFYEQYF
TRBJ2-7 TRBV7-9 NA NA TGTGCCAGCAGTGGGGACATTTGGAGGTACGAGCAGTACTTC CASSGDIWRYEQYF
TRBJ2-5 TRBV4-2 TRBD2 medium-sized TGTGCCAGCAGCCCCGCCGGGCGGGAGGTGGTAGAGACCCAGTACTTC CASSPAGREVVETQYF
TRBJ2-3 TRBV5-4 TRBD2 NA TGTGCCAGCAGCCGAACTAGCGGGAGGGCCATAGATACGCAGTATTTT CASSRTSGRAIDTQYF
TRBJ2-1 TRBV11-3 NA few TGTGCCAGCAGCTTAGGTGTAGATGAGCAGTTCTTC CASSLGVDEQFF
TRBJ2-1 TRBV6-5 NA NA TGTGCCAGCAGTTTCCGAAGCGGAGAGCAGTTCTTC CASSFRSGEQFF
TRBJ2-7 TRBV27 NA once TGTGCCAGCAGTATCCGGGACAACTACGAGCAGTACTTC CASSIRDNYEQYF
TRBJ2-4 TRBV4-3 NA NA TGCGCCAGCAGCCAAACCACAGGAACGGGCATTCAGTACTTC CASSQTTGTGIQYF
TRBJ1-2 TRBV6-6 NA few TGTGCCAGCAGTTACTCGAATAACTACTATGGCTACACCTTC CASSYSNNYYGYTF
TRBJ2-1 TRBV6-5 TRBD2 NA TGTGCCAGCAGTTACAATGGGGGGGATGAGCAGTTCTTC CASSYNGGDEQFF
TRBJ2-2 TRBV10-3 TRBD1 few TGTGCCATCAGTGAGCCCGGACAGGCTGGGGGCACCGGGGAGCTGTTTTTT CAISEPGQAGGTGELFF
TRBJ2-1 TRBV25-1 TRBD2 NA TGTGCCAGCAGACGGACTAGCGGATACGTCGGTGAGCAGTTCTTC CASRRTSGYVGEQFF
TRBJ1-4 TRBV7-8 NA NA TGTGCCAGCAGCTTAGCCCCATCTCGGCAGGCAACTAATGAAAAACTGTTTTTT CASSLAPSRQATNEKLFF
TRBJ2-3 TRBV4-2 NA NA TGTGCCAGCAGCCAAGAGCGGCCCGCAGATACGCAGTATTTT CASSQERPADTQYF
TRBJ2-2 TRBV6-1 NA NA TGTGCCAGAGGGGTTCCTGGGGACACCGGGGAGCTGTTTTTT CARGVPGDTGELFF
TRBJ2-6 TRBV9 TRBD1 NA TGTGCCAGCAGCGCCTCAAGAAACAGGGGGACTGGGGCCAACGTCCTGACTTTC CASSASRNRGTGANVLTF
TRBJ2-1 TRBV6-5 TRBD2 NA TGTGCCAGCAGTTCCCTGGGGCTAGCGGGGTACAATGAGCAGTTCTTC CASSSLGLAGYNEQFF
TRBJ2-5 TRBV6-1 NA NA TGTGCCAGCACGGGCTCTCGGGGGGAGACCCAGTACTTC CASTGSRGETQYF
TRBJ1-5 TRBV28 NA NA TGTGCCAGCAGTTTGGGGGGGACCACGGCCCAGCATTTT CASSLGGTTAQHF
TRBJ2-5 TRBV11-3 NA NA TGTGCCAGCAGCTTACGGGAGTTCCAAGAGACCCAGTACTTC CASSLREFQETQYF
TRBJ2-7 TRBV5-4 TRBD1 NA TGTGCCAGCAGCTTATCCGGGACAGGGTTTTACGAGCAGTACTTC CASSLSGTGFYEQYF
TRBJ2-7 TRBV2 TRBD2 NA TGTGCCAGCAGTGTGGGAACTAGCGGGATACTTTTC CASSVGTSGILF
TRBJ2-7 TRBV11-3 TRBD1 NA TGTGCCAGCAGTTCCCCCGGGACAGGCCGCTACGAGCAGTACTTC CASSSPGTGRYEQYF
TRBJ2-1 TRBV5-1 NA NA TGCGCCAGCAGCTTCCGGAGCAACAATGAGCAGTTCTTC CASSFRSNNEQFF
TRBJ1-1 TRBV6-1 NA NA TGTGCCAGCCGGACAGCTAACACTGAAGCTTTCTTT CASRTANTEAFF
TRBJ2-3 TRBV6-6 TRBD2 NA TGTGCCAGCAGTTTGAGCGGGAGTTTCGCAGATACGCAGTATTTT CASSLSGSFADTQYF
TRBJ2-7 TRBV6-1 NA NA TGTGCCAGCAGTGAAGCTTATACTAGTTCCGAGCAGTACTTC CASSEAYTSSEQYF
TRBJ1-5 TRBV27 TRBD1 NA TGTGCCAGCAGACCCTATACCGGGACAGGGGACGATCAGCCCCAGCATTTT CASRPYTGTGDDQPQHF
TRBJ1-2 TRBV7-9 NA NA TGTTCCAGCAGCCGGGATGGCTATGGCTACACCTTC CSSSRDGYGYTF
TRBJ2-5 TRBV9 TRBD2 NA TGTGCCAGCAGCGCGAGCGGGACTAGCTTAGAGACCCAGTACTTC CASSASGTSLETQYF